This T cell receptor (beta chain) was observed in a study of blood T cell repertoires in COVID-19 (TCRdb year 2020). With regard to the full study: Samples from collaborators originated in the United States, Italy and Spain and spanned both the acute and convalescent phases of COVID-19. The material from the prospective study consisted of cDNA or gDNA derived from T cells, B-cell-depleted T cells, or PBMCs. Subjects who had been exposed to COVID-19, were actively infected with it, or had recovered from it provided the deeply sampled blood TCRbeta repertoires that made up the dataset. The repertoires were released in a freely available public database meant as a resource for research on the immune response to SARS-CoV-2. The samples were drawn from the first 160 participants of the ongoing ImmuneRACE study and from 950 to 1,500 subjects provided by 6 global collaborators. The sample metadata nearly always contained a de-identified subject ID, COVID-19 status, age in years and sex. HLA class I and class II types, where available, came from metadata supplied by the sample provider rather than from assay-based typing.

Trimming costs V 8 bases and J 3 bases, and their ends lie 17 bases apart. The CDR3 contains 14 residues, cysteine and phenylalanine counted. The CDR3 DNA has 42 bases and is translated from base 1. CDR1 is given as MDHEN and CDR2 as SYDVKM, both from the germline V gene. TCRbeta CDR3 regions were amplified from genomic DNA by means of the immunoSEQ Assay, a bias-controlled multiplex PCR. In the source study's methods: Within the assay, amplification of reference gene primers was used to estimate how many nucleated cells each sample contained. Sequence reads were collapsed and filtered to measure the absolute abundance of every unique TCRbeta CDR3 rearrangement. For each sample, productive Simpson clonality was calculated by taking the square root of Simpson's diversity index across productive rearrangements. TCRdb stores this immuneACCESS table with in-frame sequences only. Part of the clones is absent; in the studies checked, under half of the shortfall reflects unresolved V genes, and no reason is known for the rest. V and J calls and clone size are given by that table; D and trimming were obtained from the DNA. This sample is represented by about 170,000 clones; around 90% of them were singletons. About 2.1% of the sample is in the top ten clones.

Overall study results and their limits: How much clinical and demographic metadata was included differed by source and by participant, and the metadata was provided uncurated.

Samples from volunteer blood donors who had recovered from COVID-19 were contributed by a second Seattle source. Each collaborating institution followed its own protocols to collect whole blood in K2EDTA tubes. Collaborator samples were shipped for TCRbeta analysis as frozen whole blood, isolated PBMCs, or DNA extracted from either sample type. This clone has only one observation. No antigen is known for it. Within one base of it there is no much larger clone, and no base qualities were kept. The sample was peripheral blood. The source of this sequence is a man between 50 and 59 years old who had recovered from COVID-19. Recombination joined TRBV28 with TRBJ2-7; TRBD2 is possibly the D segment (6 matching bases). The CDR3 loop reads CASSKGGPIYEQYF. The nucleotide sequence is given as TGTGCCAGCTCAAAGGGAGGCCCGATCTACGAGCAGTACTTC.